This T cell receptor (beta chain) was captured by sequencing in a study of blood T cell repertoires in COVID-19. Participants, about 18 to 90 years old, spanned around 25 US areas. Cohorts were determined from participant-reported clinical history. Two negative PCRs, clearance, or symptom resolution were required of recovered Cohort 3 donors. With 0 bases removed from V and 4 bases from J, the gap between germline ends came to 13 bases. CDR3 length: 15 residues. Germline V CDR1 and CDR2: SGHRS, YFSETQ. Assay used: immunoSEQ multiplex PCR; TCRdb lists only in-frame clones, some missing. The data contain 150,000 to 200,000 clones, around 83% of them singletons.

This chain uses TRBV5-1 with TRBJ1-1; D is perhaps TRBD1 (6 bases). The source is a man aged 45-60 years who had recovered from COVID-19. The sequencing sample was made of PBMCs or T cells enriched from blood (not recorded which). CDR3 nucleotides: TGCGCCAGCAGCTTGGCCTACAGGGAAGGCACTGAAGCTTTCTTT. It yields the protein CASSLAYREGTEAFF.